A selection of T cell receptor beta chains follows, all from one sample in a study of Ad26.COV2.S vaccination and SARS-CoV-2 variants. Assay used: immunoSEQ multiplex PCR; TCRdb lists only in-frame clones, some missing. The sample yields approximately 410,000 clones, 92% seen once. The sample consisted of peripheral blood, taken in a trial of Ad26.COV2.S vaccine versus placebo. These receptors originate from a person aged 18-65 years who received the Ad26.COV2.S COVID-19 vaccine or a placebo. The CDR3 runs from the conserved cysteine through the conserved F or W.

v_gene	j_gene	CDR3aa
TRBV19	TRBJ1-6	CASSIGRTQNSPLHF
TRBV5-1	TRBJ2-1	CASSWGQGFANEQFF
TRBV4-2	TRBJ2-3	CASSQVLLRGGYADTQYF
TRBV12-3/TRBV12-4	TRBJ2-1	CASRIRGAQFF
TRBV7-8	TRBJ1-2	CASSLDGWGPRGYTF
TRBV7-2	TRBJ1-5	CASTDRGNQPQHF
TRBV18	TRBJ2-7	CASSPLSGDHEQYF
TRBV24-1	TRBJ2-7	CATSDPAGQGHEQYF
TRBV28	TRBJ2-3	CASSPLAGRTDTQYF
TRBV28	TRBJ2-5	CASSLLRPGLAGPRTQYF
TRBV28	TRBJ1-5	CASSPNAHQPQHF
TRBV5-4	TRBJ2-5	CASSRNLQETQYF
TRBV10-3	TRBJ2-2	CATLRSVANTGELFF
TRBV4-1	TRBJ2-1	CASSQAQGLDPEWDEQFF
TRBV14	TRBJ2-7	CASSQHYEQYF
TRBV5-1	TRBJ2-7	CASGETGGYEQYF
TRBV10-1	TRBJ2-7	CASSGGGTGTYEQYF
TRBV6-5	TRBJ2-3	CASSYSRASTDTQYF
TRBV27	TRBJ2-7	CASSLAGTSYEQYF
TRBV12-3/TRBV12-4	TRBJ1-2	CASSWDLGYTF
TRBV28	TRBJ1-2	CASSLLPVYGYTF
TRBV14	TRBJ2-3	CASSQGLSRTDTQYF
TRBV3-1/TRBV3-2	TRBJ2-5	CASSQRGVLETQYF
TRBV30	TRBJ2-2	CAWSKGGQDTGELFF
TRBV6-2/TRBV6-3	TRBJ2-1	CASSSGLAGTYNEQFF
TRBV11-2	TRBJ2-5	CASSPGRGNQETQYF
TRBV12-5	TRBJ2-5	CASGSGGPGETQYF
TRBV11-2	TRBJ1-2	CASSPGGRGRWYGYTF
TRBV7-2	TRBJ2-1	CASSETSGGGSYNEQFF
TRBV27	TRBJ2-2	CASSTTAPIIDTGELFF
TRBV5-1	TRBJ1-1	CASSRDGLNTEAFF
TRBV6-6	TRBJ2-7	CASNRGREQYF
TRBV11-2	TRBJ1-4	CASSSLRGEGEKLFF
TRBV6-2/TRBV6-3	TRBJ2-2	CASSPPRRADTGELFF
TRBV7-9	TRBJ1-3	CASSPGSTGNTIYF
TRBV15	TRBJ1-2	CATSSQNPEIYGYTF
TRBV11-2	TRBJ2-5	CASSFASGGQGETQYF
TRBV10-3	TRBJ1-2	CAIRGTTGGNYGYTF
TRBV27	TRBJ2-6	CASSFRQDSGANVLTF
TRBV7-2	TRBJ1-2	CASSLTAYGYTF
TRBV5-1	TRBJ2-1	CASSGSSYNEQFF
TRBV7-6	TRBJ1-1	CASSPGPINTEAFF
TRBV5-5	TRBJ2-1	CASSLWGNNEQFF
TRBV7-6	TRBJ1-4	CASSQGTGFNEKLFF
TRBV5-1	TRBJ2-1	CASSFRPAGEQFF
TRBV5-8	TRBJ1-5	CASSRQGAVQPQHF
TRBV5-5	TRBJ1-6	CASSPPDGGRSSPLHF
TRBV12-3/TRBV12-4	TRBJ1-4	CASSPQGWPELFF
TRBV6-6	TRBJ1-4	CASSYLQGPQEKLFF
TRBV18	TRBJ1-3	CASSLQGGNGNTIYF
TRBV4-3	TRBJ1-2	CASSQDWVGYTF